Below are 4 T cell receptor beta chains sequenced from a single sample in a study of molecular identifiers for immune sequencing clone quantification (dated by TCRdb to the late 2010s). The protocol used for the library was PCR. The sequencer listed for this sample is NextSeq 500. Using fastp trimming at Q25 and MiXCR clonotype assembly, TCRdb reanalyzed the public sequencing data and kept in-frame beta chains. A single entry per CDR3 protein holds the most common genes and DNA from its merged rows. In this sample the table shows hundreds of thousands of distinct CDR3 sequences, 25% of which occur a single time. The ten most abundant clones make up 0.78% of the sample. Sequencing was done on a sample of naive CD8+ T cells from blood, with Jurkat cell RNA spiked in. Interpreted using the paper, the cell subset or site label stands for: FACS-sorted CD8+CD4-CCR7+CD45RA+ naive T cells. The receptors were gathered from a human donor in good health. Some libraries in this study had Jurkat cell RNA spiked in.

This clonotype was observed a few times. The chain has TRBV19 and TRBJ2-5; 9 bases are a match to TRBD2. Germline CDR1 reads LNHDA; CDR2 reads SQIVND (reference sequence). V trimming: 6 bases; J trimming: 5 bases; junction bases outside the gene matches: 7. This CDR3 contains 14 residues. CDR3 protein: CASRVAGEDETQYF. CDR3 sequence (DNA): TGTGCCAGTAGGGTAGCGGGAGAAGATGAGACCCAGTACTTC.

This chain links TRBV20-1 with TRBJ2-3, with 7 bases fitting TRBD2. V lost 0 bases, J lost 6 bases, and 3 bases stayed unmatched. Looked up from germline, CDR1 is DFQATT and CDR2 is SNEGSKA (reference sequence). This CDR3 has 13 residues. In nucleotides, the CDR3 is TGCAGTGCTAGAGATGTGGGAGGGGATACGCAGTATTTT. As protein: CSARDVGGDTQYF.

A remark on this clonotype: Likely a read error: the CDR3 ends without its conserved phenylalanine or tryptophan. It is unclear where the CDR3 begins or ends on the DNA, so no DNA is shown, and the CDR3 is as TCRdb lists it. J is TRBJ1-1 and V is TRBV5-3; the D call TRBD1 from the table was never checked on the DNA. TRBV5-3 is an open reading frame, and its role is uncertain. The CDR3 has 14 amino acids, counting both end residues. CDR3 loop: CARSLEDRGLLVRG.

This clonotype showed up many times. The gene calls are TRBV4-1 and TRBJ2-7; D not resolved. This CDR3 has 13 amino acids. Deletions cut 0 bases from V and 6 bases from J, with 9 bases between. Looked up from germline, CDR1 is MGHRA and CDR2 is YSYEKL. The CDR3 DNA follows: TGCGCCAGCAGCCAAGAAAGGAGTACCGAGCAGTACTTC. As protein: CASSQERSTEQYF.